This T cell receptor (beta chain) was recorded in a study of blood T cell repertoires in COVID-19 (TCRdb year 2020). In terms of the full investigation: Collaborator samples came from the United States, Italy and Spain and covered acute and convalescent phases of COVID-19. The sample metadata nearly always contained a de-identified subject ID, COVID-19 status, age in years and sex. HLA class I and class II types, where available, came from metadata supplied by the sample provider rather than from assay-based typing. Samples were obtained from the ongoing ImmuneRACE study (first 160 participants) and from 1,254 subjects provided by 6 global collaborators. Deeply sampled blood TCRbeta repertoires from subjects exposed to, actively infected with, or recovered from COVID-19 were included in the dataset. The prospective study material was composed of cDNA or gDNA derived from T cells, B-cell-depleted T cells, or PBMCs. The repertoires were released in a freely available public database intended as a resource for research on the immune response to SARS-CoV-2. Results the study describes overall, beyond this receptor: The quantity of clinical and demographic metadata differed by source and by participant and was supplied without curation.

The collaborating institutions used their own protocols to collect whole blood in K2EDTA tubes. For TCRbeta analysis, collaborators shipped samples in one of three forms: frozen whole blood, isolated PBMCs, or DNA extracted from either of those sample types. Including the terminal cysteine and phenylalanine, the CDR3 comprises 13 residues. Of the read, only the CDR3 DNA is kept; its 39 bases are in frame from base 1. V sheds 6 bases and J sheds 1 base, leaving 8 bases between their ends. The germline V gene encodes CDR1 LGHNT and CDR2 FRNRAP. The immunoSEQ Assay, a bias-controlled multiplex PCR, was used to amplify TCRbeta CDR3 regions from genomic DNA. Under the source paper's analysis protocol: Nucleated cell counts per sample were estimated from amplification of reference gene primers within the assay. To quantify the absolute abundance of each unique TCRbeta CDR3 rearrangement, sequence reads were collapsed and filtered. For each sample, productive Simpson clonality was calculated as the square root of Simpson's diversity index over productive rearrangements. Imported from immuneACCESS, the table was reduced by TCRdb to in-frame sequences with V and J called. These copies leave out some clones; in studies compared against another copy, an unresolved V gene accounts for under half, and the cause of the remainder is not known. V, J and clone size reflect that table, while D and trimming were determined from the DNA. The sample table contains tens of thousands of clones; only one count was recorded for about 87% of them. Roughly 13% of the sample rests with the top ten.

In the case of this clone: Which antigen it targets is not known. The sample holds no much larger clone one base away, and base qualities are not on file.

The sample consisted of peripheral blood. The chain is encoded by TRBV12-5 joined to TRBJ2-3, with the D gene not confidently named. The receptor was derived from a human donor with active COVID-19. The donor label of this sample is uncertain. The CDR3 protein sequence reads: CASGFVGTDTQYF. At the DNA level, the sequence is TGTGCTAGTGGCTTCGTAGGCACAGATACGCAGTATTTT.